The 14 T cell receptor beta chains presented below share a single source sample, sequenced in a study of T cell responses to AZD1222 COVID-19 vaccine. Using immunoSEQ multiplex PCR, the repertoire was profiled, and TCRdb retains in-frame clones only, with some absent. This table has under 140,000 clones, about four fifths appearing once. This sample comprised peripheral blood, obtained on day 0 of AZD1222 vaccination. The receptors shown here come from an adult in good health.

V and J are TRBV18 and TRBJ2-1; TRBD2 matches at 12 bases. Losses at the gene ends were 0 bases for V and 15 bases for J; bases not matched to a gene: 12. This CDR3 contains 16 residues. Germline loops: CDR1 KGHSH, CDR2 LQKENI. The CDR3: CASSPPRLAGGQFLFF. The CDR3 coding sequence is TGTGCCAGCTCACCACCGCGGCTAGCGGGAGGGCAATTTCTGTTCTTC.

The chain is built from TRBV9 and TRBJ2-5; 7 positions match TRBD2. The CDR3 consists of 17 residues. V dropped 3 bases and J dropped 2; count of bases not matched to a gene: 13. Looked up from germline, CDR1 is SGDLS and CDR2 is YYNGEE. The CDR3 DNA is TGTGCCAGCAGCGCCCCGCCGGGCGGGAGTTGGCAAGAGACCCAGTACTTC. This codes for CASSAPPGGSWQETQYF.

The sample holds a few counts of this clone. V gene TRBV7-2 combines with J gene TRBJ1-2, with D maybe TRBD1 (5 bases). There are 15 residues in the CDR3. V lost 5 bases to trimming and J lost 5 bases, with 18 bases between them. Per the germline V gene, CDR1 is SGHTA and CDR2 is FQGNSA. CDR3 amino acids: CASSPRDLHSYGYTF. CDR3 coding DNA: TGTGCCAGCAGCCCCCGGGACCTCCATTCGTATGGCTACACCTTC.

The chain recombines TRBV4-3 with TRBJ2-1; D uncertain. CDR1 is LGHNA and CDR2 is YSLEER in the germline V gene. The CDR3 is made up of 11 amino acids. Between the trimmed V and J ends, which lost 2 bases and 7 bases, there was a span of 3 bases. CDR3 protein: CASSQRNEQFF. CDR3 nucleotides: TGCGCCAGCAGCCAACGGAATGAGCAGTTCTTC.

This chain joins TRBV11-2 and TRBJ2-5, with D possibly being TRBD2 (5 bases). Trimming took 4 bases from V and 7 from J, leaving 16 bases between them. The CDR3 consists of 14 residues. Germline V gene lookup returns CDR1 SGHAT and CDR2 FQNNGV. The CDR3 nucleotides read TGTGCCAGCAGCTCTGGATTCGGGGTTGGGACCCAGTACTTC. Protein product: CASSSGFGVGTQYF.

V and J are TRBV11-2 and TRBJ2-3; TRBD2 matches 8 bases. V shed 2 bases and J 5 bases; nucleotides not matched to a gene: 15. The CDR3 has 18 amino acids. The germline CDR1 and CDR2 sequences are SGHAT and FQNNGV. CDR3 coding DNA: TGTGCCAGCAGCTTAAGGGAGGCGGGGGGCTGGGACGGAGATACGCAGTATTTT. Protein: CASSLREAGGWDGDTQYF.

The J gene is TRBJ2-4, the V gene TRBV28, with 7 bases identical to TRBD1. Germline assignment: CDR1 MDHEN and CDR2 SYDVKM. The CDR3 is 15 amino acids. V gave up 3 bases and J gave up 3 bases; unmatched junction bases: 5. This CDR3 is CASSFRGTSKNIQYF. The CDR3 DNA reads as TGTGCCAGCAGTTTCAGGGGGACGAGCAAAAACATTCAGTACTTC.

This chain uses TRBV11-2 with TRBJ2-3; 11 bases map to TRBD2. This CDR3 comprises 17 residues. The germline V gene has CDR1 SGHAT and CDR2 FQNNGV. Trimming at V came to 5 bases and at J to 2 bases, leaving 9 bases not matched to a gene. CDR3 coding DNA: TGTGCCAGCAGCCCCTACCTAGCGGGGGGTATCACAGATACGCAGTATTTT. Its protein product is CASSPYLAGGITDTQYF.

This clone was recorded only once. This chain uses TRBV5-5 with TRBJ1-4; D call uncertain. The ends were cut back, 5 bases at V and 7 bases at J, with 12 bases in the middle. The CDR3 is 13 amino acids. Germline V lookup: CDR1 SGHKS, CDR2 YYEKEE (reference sequence). The CDR3 loop is CASRRRGSEKLFF. CDR3 nucleotide sequence: TGTGCCAGCAGACGACGGGGATCTGAAAAACTGTTTTTT.

The chain uses TRBV6-5 and TRBJ1-2; D is unresolved. Germline V CDR1 and CDR2: MNHEY, SVGAGI. The CDR3 contains 13 residues. The V end was cut by 0 bases, the J end by 5 bases, with 7 bases between. DNA of the CDR3: TGTGCCAGCAGTTACTCTGAGGAATATGGCTACACCTTC. Translated: CASSYSEEYGYTF.

The chain has TRBV7-2 and TRBJ1-2, with unresolved D. The V end was cut by 1 base, the J end by 8 bases, with 8 bases between. The CDR3 sequence is 12 residues long. Germline V lookup: CDR1 SGHTA, CDR2 FQGNSA. CDR3 residues: CASSLEWTGYTF. The DNA of the CDR3 is TGTGCCAGCAGCTTAGAGTGGACGGGCTACACCTTC.

This chain connects TRBV28 to TRBJ1-5; 11 bases fit TRBD1. The CDR3 extends over 15 amino acids. V gave up 5 bases and J gave up 6 bases; unmatched junction bases: 6. Germline loops: CDR1 MDHEN, CDR2 SYDVKM. The CDR3 DNA reads as TGTGCCAGCAGTCCTCCGGACAGGGGGCTTCAGCCCCAGCATTTT. This encodes CASSPPDRGLQPQHF.

This chain uses TRBV6-5 with TRBJ1-5, with D hard to call. CDR1 is MNHEY and CDR2 is SVGAGI in the germline V gene. The CDR3 consists of 14 residues. Trimming cost V 0 bases and J 5 bases, with 8 bases left between them. CDR3 DNA sequence: TGTGCCAGCAGTTACTCGGGCAGTTATCAGCCCCAGCATTTT. Amino acids: CASSYSGSYQPQHF.

This clone was recorded only once. Its ends do not fully match the called genes, so a read error is possible. V usage is TRBV2 and J usage is TRBJ2-4; 7 bases map to TRBD1. Germline V CDR1 and CDR2: SNHLY, FYNNEI. The CDR3 covers 13 residues. The CDR3 reads CASSELPGQVENF. The CDR3 region has the DNA TGTGCCAGCAGTGAACTGCCCGGACAGGTGGAGAACTTC.